The sequence of this TCR beta chain was determined in a study of T-cell reconstitution after alpha-beta-depleted transplantation in children. This clonotype has ten or more counts. There are 14 residues in the CDR3. Germline values: CDR1 MNHEY, CDR2 SVGAGI. V was clipped by 7 bases and J by 2 bases, with 15 bases between them. Unique molecular identifiers tagged the TCRbeta library. One entry per CDR3 protein results from TCRdb running MiXCR on the PCR reads. Of some 600,000 distinct CDR3 sequences listed, over 10% are singletons. The chain combines TRBV6-5 with TRBJ2-7; a possible D gene is TRBD2 (5 bases). Sequencing was performed on PBMCs, mostly from graft donor cells, taken 360 days after TCRalphabeta/CD19-depleted stem cell transplant. The sequence derives from a male patient younger than 18 who had a stem cell transplant for acute myeloid leukemia, so the T cells may come from the graft donor. CDR3 sequence (DNA): TGTGCCAGCACTCGCTTCCTCGGGGCCTACGAGCAGTACTTC. Its translation is CASTRFLGAYEQYF.